This section outlines one T cell receptor (beta chain) sequence together with its context. The repertoire was sequenced with immunoSEQ multiplex PCR; TCRdb's copy has only in-frame clones and lacks some. Here the sample spans 180,000 or so clones, just over 85% being singletons. This entry belongs to a study of blood T cell repertoires in COVID-19. This CDR3 contains 15 residues. Germline V gene sequence: CDR1 SNHLY, CDR2 FYNNEI. The V segment lost 3 bases and the J segment 4 bases; nucleotides outside the gene matches: 7. The receptor comes from a man aged 60 to 75 with acute or convalescent COVID-19. V and J are TRBV2 and TRBJ2-7, with TRBD2 matching over 9 bases. Sequenced input: peripheral blood. In DNA form, the CDR3 reads TGTGCCAGCAGTGAGGCGGGAGGGCTCGGGTACGAGCAGTACTTC. Encoded protein: CASSEAGGLGYEQYF.